This entry is about one T cell receptor beta chain. Antigen specificity is unknown. This sample stems from a study of T-cell memory formation after mild COVID-19. Study details: Most TCR clusters belonged to a single donor. The study's findings and limits: Day 15 to 85 contracting clones showed balanced CD4/CD8; later expanders leaned CD4+. There were some responding clones in pre-infection memory, which suggested that cross-reactive memory had joined. Day 37-peaking second-wave clones had unconfirmed SARS-CoV-2 specificity.

Each CDR3 protein is one row after TCRdb ran MiXCR on the 5' RACE reads. Among about 110,000 distinct CDR3 sequences listed, around 12% were seen once. The sequence derives from an adult woman who had mild COVID-19 (a few samples of this study predate the infection). Cell type and time point are not known. Sequenced: PBMCs or a T cell subset sorted from them (not recorded which).

The CDR3 protein is CASSYTAGQLSEQYF. CDR3 DNA: TGTGCCAGCAGTTACACAGCGGGACAACTCTCCGAGCAGTACTTC. The J gene is TRBJ2-7, the V gene TRBV6-5; D is possibly TRBD2 (7 bases). Germline V gives CDR1 MNHEY, CDR2 SVGAGI. This CDR3 is 15 amino acids long. Trimming stripped 2 bases from V and 6 bases from J, with 17 bases between.